This TCR beta chain appears in the sequencing data of a study of technical replicates of blood from several donors (dated 2017 in TCRdb). Spanning cysteine to phenylalanine, the CDR3 consists of 15 amino acids. The kept DNA is CDR3 alone, 45 bases in frame from the first base. The germline V gene encodes CDR1 MGHRA and CDR2 YSYEKL. V and J are truncated by 2 bases and 2 bases respectively, leaving an intervening sequence of 12 bases. For this clone: What antigen it recognizes has not been identified. Base qualities are missing; no much larger clone stands one base away.

The library was built by means of the immunoSEQ multiplex PCR assay. Here the immuneACCESS table is served through TCRdb, limited to in-frame sequences with V and J called. Missing clones are a known gap in these copies; in checked studies unresolved V genes cover under half, and the rest lacks a known reason. The sample table contains about 88,000 clones; only one count was recorded for under 95% of them. The ten largest clones take up approximately 0.3% of the sample. The receptor was derived from a human donor in good health. The material sequenced was T cells isolated from PBMCs. The chain couples TRBV4-1 to TRBJ1-1, with TRBD1 tentatively as D gene (6 bases match). The CDR3 protein: CASSQTGTPNTEAFF. The bases are TGCGCCAGCAGCCAAACCGGGACACCTAACACTGAAGCTTTCTTT.